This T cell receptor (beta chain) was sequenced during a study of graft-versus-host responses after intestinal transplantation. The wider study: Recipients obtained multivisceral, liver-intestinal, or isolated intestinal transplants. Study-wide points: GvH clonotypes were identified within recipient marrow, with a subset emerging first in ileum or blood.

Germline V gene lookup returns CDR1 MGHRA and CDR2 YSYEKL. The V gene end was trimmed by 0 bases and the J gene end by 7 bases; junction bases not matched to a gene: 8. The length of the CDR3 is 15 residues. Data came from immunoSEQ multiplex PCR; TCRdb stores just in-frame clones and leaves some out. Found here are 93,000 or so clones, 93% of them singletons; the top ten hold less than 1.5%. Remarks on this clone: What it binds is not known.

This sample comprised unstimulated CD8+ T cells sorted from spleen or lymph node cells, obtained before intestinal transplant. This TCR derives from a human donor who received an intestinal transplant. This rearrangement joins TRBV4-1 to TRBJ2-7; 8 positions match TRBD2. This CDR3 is CASSQERASGGEQYF. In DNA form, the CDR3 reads TGCGCCAGCAGCCAAGAGAGGGCGAGCGGGGGTGAGCAGTACTTC.